These 13 T cell receptor beta chains were all obtained from the same sample, sequenced in a study of cytomegalovirus exposure and HLA in healthy donors (dated by TCRdb to 2016 to 2017). Libraries were prepared through the immunoSEQ multiplex PCR assay. For the multiplex PCR, a mixture combining 60 forward primers for TCR Vbeta segments and 13 reverse primers for TCR Jbeta segments was used. The table comes from immuneACCESS by way of TCRdb, which keeps in-frame sequences with V and J called. Part of the clones is missing from these tables; in studies checked, under half for an unresolved V gene and the rest for unknown reasons. The sample records 150,000 to 170,000 clones, around 72% of which are singletons. Of the sample, approximately 1.4% falls within the top ten clones. Material for sequencing was PBMCs. The source of these receptors is a man between 18 and 35 years old in good health and CMV-seronegative.

CDR3 nucleotide sequence: TGCGCCAGCAGCTTTGCGAGTGAGCAGTTCTTC. Encoded protein: CASSFASEQFF. The V and J genes are TRBV5-1 and TRBJ2-1, with D hard to call. CDR3 length equals 11 residues. Germline V gene sequence: CDR1 SGHRS, CDR2 YFSETQ. Trimming took 2 bases from V and 9 from J, leaving 6 bases between them.

The rearrangement uses TRBV29-1 and TRBJ1-1, with D perhaps TRBD1 (6 bases). Per germline, CDR1 SQVTM and CDR2 ANQGSEA. The CDR3 has 13 residues. With 7 bases removed from V and 1 base from J, the gap between germline ends came to 13 bases. The CDR3 DNA follows: TGCAGCGGTGGGGGCCTAGGGAACACTGAAGCTTTCTTT. It translates to CSGGGLGNTEAFF. The full variable domain, with the rest looked up from reference TRBV29-1 and TRBJ1-1, is SAVISQKPSRDICQRGTSLTIQCQVDSQVTMMFWYRQQPGQSLTLIATANQGSEATYESGFVIDKFPISRPNLTFSTLTVSNMSPEDSSIYLCSGGGLGNTEAFFGQGTRLTVV.

The sample holds one count of this clone. This chain connects TRBV19 to TRBJ2-5, with 8 positions matching TRBD2. The CDR3 spans 16 residues. Germline CDR1 and CDR2: LNHDA and SQIVND (reference sequence). Trimming at V came to 3 bases and at J to 1 base, leaving 7 bases not matched to a gene. CDR3 residues: CASSIEPSGLQETQYF. CDR3 coding DNA: TGTGCCAGTAGTATCGAGCCTAGCGGGCTCCAAGAGACCCAGTACTTC.

The chain couples TRBV7-2 to TRBJ1-5; 9 bases agree with TRBD1. From germline, CDR1 is SGHTA and CDR2 FQGNSA. The CDR3 totals 15 residues. Losses at the gene ends were 4 bases for V and 4 bases for J; bases not matched to a gene: 5. In DNA form, the CDR3 reads TGTGCCAGCAGCTGGACAGGGGCCCCTAATCAGCCCCAGCATTTT. Translated, it gives CASSWTGAPNQPQHF. Variable domain in full (rest from reference TRBV7-2 and TRBJ1-5): GAGVSQSPSNKVTEKGKDVELRCDPISGHTALYWYRQSLGQGLEFLIYFQGNSAPDKSGLPSDRFSAERTGGSVSTLTIQRTQQEDSAVYLCASSWTGAPNQPQHFGDGTRLSIL.

The gene calls are TRBV7-8 and TRBJ1-5; perhaps TRBD1 as D (5 bases). Germline CDR1 reads SGHVS; CDR2 reads FQNEAQ. V was pared by 2 bases and J by 0 bases, with 11 bases between. This CDR3 comprises 16 residues. The CDR3 loop is CASSLNRTISNQPQHF. The CDR3 nucleotides read TGTGCCAGCAGCTTAAACAGGACCATTAGCAATCAGCCCCAGCATTTT.

This clone has a single count. The V call is TRBV4-3, the J call TRBJ2-1, with 7 bases aligning to TRBD2. CDR3 length equals 16 residues. Looked up from germline, CDR1 is LGHNA and CDR2 is YSLEER. V dropped 1 base and J dropped 3; count of bases not matched to a gene: 6. Here the CDR3 reads CASSQGSGNFYNEQFF. In DNA form, the CDR3 reads TGCGCCAGCAGCCAAGGGAGCGGGAACTTCTACAATGAGCAGTTCTTC.

This chain uses TRBV9 with TRBJ2-7; 11 bases map to TRBD1. This CDR3 is 15 amino acids long. The germline V gene encodes CDR1 SGDLS and CDR2 YYNGEE. Trimming at V came to 2 bases and at J to 6 bases, leaving 7 bases not matched to a gene. DNA for the CDR3: TGTGCCAGCAGCGTGGATGGACAGGGGGCTGCCGAGCAGTACTTC. It is translated as CASSVDGQGAAEQYF.

This clone was counted a few times. This chain links TRBV4-3 with TRBJ1-2; TRBD1 matches 7 bases. CDR1 is LGHNA, CDR2 YSLEER, per germline. The J segment lost 8 bases and the V segment lost 3 bases, leaving 12 bases of the junction unmatched. This CDR3 region has 15 residues. CDR3 loop: CASSHKTGQFYGYTF. DNA of the CDR3: TGCGCCAGCAGCCATAAAACGGGACAGTTCTACGGCTACACCTTC.

The chain combines TRBV21-1 with TRBJ2-5; whether TRBD1, the table's D call, matches the DNA was not checked. TRBV21-1 is a documented pseudogene. The CDR3 sequence is 14 residues long. The CDR3 is CASSPRTGDETQYF. CDR3 bases: TGTGCCAGCAGCCCCCGGACAGGGGATGAGACCCAGTACTTC.

Details on this clone: The junction and the germline gene differ at one end; a read error may be behind it. The chain links TRBV7-9 to TRBJ1-2, with D unclear. Germline assignment: CDR1 SEHNR and CDR2 FQNEAQ (reference sequence). This CDR3 is 13 amino acids long. The CDR3 DNA sequence: TGTTCCAGCAGCCCCGACACGACCTATGGCTACACCTTC. It encodes CSSSPDTTYGYTF.

This clone was found once. This CDR3 is CASSQRPPSGTNTGELFF. The CDR3 DNA reads TGCGCCAGCAGCCAGAGGCCCCCTAGCGGGACCAACACCGGGGAGCTGTTTTTT. The J gene is TRBJ2-2, the V gene TRBV4-3, with TRBD2 identical over 9 bases. The CDR3 runs to 18 residues. J was trimmed by 2 bases and V by 3 bases; bases with no gene match: 10. CDR1 LGHNA and CDR2 YSLEER come from the germline V gene.

The CDR3 DNA reads TGTGCCAGTAGTCCCTCGGGGACTCACAATGAGCAGTTCTTC. This translates into CASSPSGTHNEQFF. This chain uses TRBV19 with TRBJ2-1, with D maybe TRBD2 (6 bases). Trimming removed 5 bases at V and 5 bases at J, with 13 bases between. This CDR3 is built from 14 residues. Germline CDR1 reads LNHDA; CDR2 reads SQIVND (reference sequence).

CDR3 sequence reads: CASSPGTDSYNEQFF. The CDR3 DNA is TGTGCCAGCAGCCCGGGGACAGATTCCTACAATGAGCAGTTCTTC. The chain couples TRBV7-9 to TRBJ2-1; 7 bases are shared with TRBD1. The CDR3 consists of 15 residues. From germline, CDR1 is SEHNR and CDR2 FQNEAQ (reference sequence). With 5 bases clipped from V and 1 base from J, the junction kept 5 bases outside the gene matches.